Included here is one TCR beta chain sequence, with context. What it binds is unknown. TCRdb called the reads again in MiXCR, with one record for every CDR3 protein. The data hold 350,000 to 550,000 distinct CDR3 sequences, with approximately 30% observed a single time. The sample is drawn from a study of T cell repertoires in cytomegalovirus infection. General study points: HLA-C-restricted, CMV-specific TCR beta clonotypes were dominant ex vivo.

This CDR3 is built from 16 residues. V gave up 0 bases and J gave up 1 base; unmatched junction bases: 3. Germline CDR1 is LGHNA and CDR2 is YSLEER. The J gene is TRBJ2-5, the V gene TRBV4-3; 9 positions match TRBD2. This receptor was taken from a human donor in good health (CMV status not recorded). Some clones in this sample may be carry-over from other donors' samples. The source material was PBMCs. This CDR3 reads CASSQEVAGAQETQYF. CDR3 sequence (DNA): TGCGCCAGCAGCCAAGAGGTAGCGGGGGCCCAAGAGACCCAGTACTTC.